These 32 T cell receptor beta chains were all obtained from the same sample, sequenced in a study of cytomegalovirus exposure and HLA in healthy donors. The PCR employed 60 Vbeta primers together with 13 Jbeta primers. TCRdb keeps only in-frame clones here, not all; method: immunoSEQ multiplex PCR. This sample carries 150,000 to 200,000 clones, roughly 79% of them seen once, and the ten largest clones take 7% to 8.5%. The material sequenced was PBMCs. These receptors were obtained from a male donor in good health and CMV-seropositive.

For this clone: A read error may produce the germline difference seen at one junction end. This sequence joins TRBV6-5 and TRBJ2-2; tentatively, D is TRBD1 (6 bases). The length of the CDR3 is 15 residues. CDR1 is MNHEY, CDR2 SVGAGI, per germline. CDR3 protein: CASSYTGYHTGELLF. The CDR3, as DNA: TGTGCCAGCAGTTACACAGGGTACCACACCGGGGAGCTGCTTTTT.

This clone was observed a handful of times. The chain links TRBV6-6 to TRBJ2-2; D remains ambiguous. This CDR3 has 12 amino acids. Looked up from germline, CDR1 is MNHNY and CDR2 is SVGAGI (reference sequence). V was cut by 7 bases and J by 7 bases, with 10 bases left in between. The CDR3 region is CASTPLGGELFF. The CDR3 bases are TGTGCCAGCACCCCCCTCGGCGGGGAGCTGTTTTTT.

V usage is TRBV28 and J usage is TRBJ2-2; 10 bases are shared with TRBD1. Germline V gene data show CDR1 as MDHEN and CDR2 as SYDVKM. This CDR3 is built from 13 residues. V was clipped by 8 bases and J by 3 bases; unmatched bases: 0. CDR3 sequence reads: CASGQGDTGELFF. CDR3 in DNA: TGTGCCAGCGGACAGGGGGACACCGGGGAGCTGTTTTTT.

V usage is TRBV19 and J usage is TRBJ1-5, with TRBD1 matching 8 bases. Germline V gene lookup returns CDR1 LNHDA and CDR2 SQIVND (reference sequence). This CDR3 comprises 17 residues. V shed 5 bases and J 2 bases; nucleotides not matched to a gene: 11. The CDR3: CASSPRTGRSGNQPQHF. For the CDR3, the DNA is TGTGCCAGTAGTCCCCGGACAGGGCGGTCCGGCAATCAGCCCCAGCATTTT. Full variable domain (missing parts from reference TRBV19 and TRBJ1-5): DGGITQSPKYLFRKEGQNVTLSCEQNLNHDAMYWYRQDPGQGLRLIYYSQIVNDFQKGDIAEGYSVSREKKESFPLTVTSAQKNPTAFYLCASSPRTGRSGNQPQHFGDGTRLSIL.

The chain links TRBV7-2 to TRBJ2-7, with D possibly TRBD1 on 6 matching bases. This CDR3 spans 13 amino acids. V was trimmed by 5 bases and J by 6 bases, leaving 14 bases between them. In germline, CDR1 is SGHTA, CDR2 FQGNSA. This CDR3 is CASSINRVGEQYF. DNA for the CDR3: TGTGCCAGCAGCATAAACAGGGTTGGCGAGCAGTACTTC.

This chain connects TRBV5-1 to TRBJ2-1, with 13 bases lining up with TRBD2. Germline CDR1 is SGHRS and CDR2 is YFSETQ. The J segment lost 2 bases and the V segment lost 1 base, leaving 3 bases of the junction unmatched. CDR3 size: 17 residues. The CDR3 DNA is TGCGCCAGCAGCTTGACTAGCGGGGGGGCTCCCTACAATGAGCAGTTCTTC. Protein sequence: CASSLTSGGAPYNEQFF.

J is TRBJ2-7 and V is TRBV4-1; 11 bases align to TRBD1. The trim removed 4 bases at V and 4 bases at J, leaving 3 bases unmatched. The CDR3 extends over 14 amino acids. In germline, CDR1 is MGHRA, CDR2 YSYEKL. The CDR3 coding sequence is TGCGCCAGCAGCCCGGACAGGGGGCCGTACGAGCAGTACTTC. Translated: CASSPDRGPYEQYF.

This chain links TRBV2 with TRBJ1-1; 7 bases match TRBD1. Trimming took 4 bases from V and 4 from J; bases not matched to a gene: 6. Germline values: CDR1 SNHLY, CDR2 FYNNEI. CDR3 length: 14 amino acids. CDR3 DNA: TGTGCCAGCAGTGTCTCCAGGGGGAGCACTGAAGCTTTCTTT. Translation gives CASSVSRGSTEAFF.

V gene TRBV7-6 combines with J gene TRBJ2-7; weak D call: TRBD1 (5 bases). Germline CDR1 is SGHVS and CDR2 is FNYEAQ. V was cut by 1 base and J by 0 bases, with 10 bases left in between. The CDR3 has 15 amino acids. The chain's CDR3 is CASSLGTTHSYEQYF. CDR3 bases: TGTGCCAGCAGCTTAGGGACAACCCACTCCTACGAGCAGTACTTC.

The chain's CDR3 is CASSPTSGGASEQFF. CDR3 bases: TGTGCCAGCAGTCCTACTAGCGGGGGGGCAAGTGAGCAGTTCTTC. The chain joins TRBV27 to TRBJ2-1; 13 bases match TRBD2. This CDR3 spans 15 amino acids. Germline V gene sequence: CDR1 MNHEY, CDR2 SMNVEV (reference sequence). V was clipped by 5 bases and J by 9 bases; unmatched bases: 7.

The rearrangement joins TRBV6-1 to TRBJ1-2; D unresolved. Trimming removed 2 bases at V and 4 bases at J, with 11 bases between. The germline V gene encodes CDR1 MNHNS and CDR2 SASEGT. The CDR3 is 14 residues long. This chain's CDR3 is CASSERPAFYGYTF. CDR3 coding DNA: TGTGCCAGCAGTGAACGCCCAGCGTTCTATGGCTACACCTTC.

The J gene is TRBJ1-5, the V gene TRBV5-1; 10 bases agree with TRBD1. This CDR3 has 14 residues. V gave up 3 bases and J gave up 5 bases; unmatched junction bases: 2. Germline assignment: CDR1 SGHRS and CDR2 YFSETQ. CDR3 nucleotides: TGCGCCAGCAGCTACGGGACAGGGGATCAGCCCCAGCATTTT. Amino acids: CASSYGTGDQPQHF. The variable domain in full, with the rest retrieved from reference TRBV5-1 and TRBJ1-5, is KAGVTQTPRYLIKTRGQQVTLSCSPISGHRSVSWYQQTPGQGLQFLFEYFSETQRNKGNFPGRFSGRQFSNSRSEMNVSTLELGDSALYLCASSYGTGDQPQHFGDGTRLSIL.

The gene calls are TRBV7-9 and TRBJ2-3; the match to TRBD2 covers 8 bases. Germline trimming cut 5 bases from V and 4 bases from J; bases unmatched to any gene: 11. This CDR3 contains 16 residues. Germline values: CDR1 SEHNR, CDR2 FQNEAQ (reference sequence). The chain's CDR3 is CASSPPASGWADTQYF. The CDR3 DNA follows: TGTGCCAGCAGCCCCCCGGCTAGCGGGTGGGCAGATACGCAGTATTTT.

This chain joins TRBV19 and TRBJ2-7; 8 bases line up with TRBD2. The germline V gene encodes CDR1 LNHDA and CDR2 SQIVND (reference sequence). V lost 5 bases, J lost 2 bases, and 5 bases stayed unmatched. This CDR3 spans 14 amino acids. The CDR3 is CASSQSRGAYEQYF. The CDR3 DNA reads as TGTGCCAGTAGTCAGTCGCGGGGGGCCTACGAGCAGTACTTC.

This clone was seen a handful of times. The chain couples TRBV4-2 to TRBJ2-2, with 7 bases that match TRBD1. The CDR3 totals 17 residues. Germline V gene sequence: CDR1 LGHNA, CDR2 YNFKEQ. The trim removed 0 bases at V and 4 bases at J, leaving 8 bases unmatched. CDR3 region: CASSQEGNRGGTGELFF. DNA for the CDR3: TGTGCCAGCAGCCAAGAGGGCAACAGGGGTGGCACCGGGGAGCTGTTTTTT.

This CDR3 reads CASSLEARRRGTF. The CDR3, as DNA: TGTGCCAGCAGCTTAGAAGCGCGACGGAGGGGCACCTTC. The chain combines TRBV11-2 with TRBJ1-2, with a tentative D call TRBD1 (5 bases). This CDR3 is 13 amino acids long. Germline V gene sequence: CDR1 SGHAT, CDR2 FQNNGV. V gave up 0 bases and J gave up 13 bases, with 15 bases separating them.

The CDR3 sequence is CASSLGTSTGEQFF. In DNA, the CDR3 is TGTGCCAGCAGCTTGGGGACTAGCACAGGGGAGCAGTTCTTC. The V and J genes are TRBV5-4 and TRBJ2-1, with 8 bases that match TRBD2. The V segment lost 0 bases and the J segment 10 bases; nucleotides outside the gene matches: 6. Germline assignment: CDR1 SGHNT and CDR2 YYREEE (reference sequence). The CDR3 has 14 residues.

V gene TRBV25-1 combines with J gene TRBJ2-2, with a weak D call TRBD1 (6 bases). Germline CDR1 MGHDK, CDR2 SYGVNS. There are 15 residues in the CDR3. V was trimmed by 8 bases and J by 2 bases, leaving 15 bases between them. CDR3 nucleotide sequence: TGTGCCAGCGGAGACGGGGACACCAACACCGGGGAGCTGTTTTTT. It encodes CASGDGDTNTGELFF.

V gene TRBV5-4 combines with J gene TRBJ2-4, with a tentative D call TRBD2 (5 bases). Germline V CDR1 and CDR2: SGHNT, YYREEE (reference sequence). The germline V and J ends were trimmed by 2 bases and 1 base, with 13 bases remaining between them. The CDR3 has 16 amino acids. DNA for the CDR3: TGTGCCAGCAGCTTTGAGGGTAGGGCGGCCAAAAACATTCAGTACTTC. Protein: CASSFEGRAAKNIQYF.

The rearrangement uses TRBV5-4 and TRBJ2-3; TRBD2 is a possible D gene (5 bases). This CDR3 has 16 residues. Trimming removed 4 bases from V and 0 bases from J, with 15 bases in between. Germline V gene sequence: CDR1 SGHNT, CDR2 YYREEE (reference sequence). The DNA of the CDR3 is TGTGCCAGCAGCCTCAGCGGTGCGCGAAGCACAGATACGCAGTATTTT. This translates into CASSLSGARSTDTQYF.

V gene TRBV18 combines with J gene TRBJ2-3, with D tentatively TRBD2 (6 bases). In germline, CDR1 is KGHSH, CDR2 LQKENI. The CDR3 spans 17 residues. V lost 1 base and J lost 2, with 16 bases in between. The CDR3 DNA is TGTGCCAGCTCACCACGGGGCGAGCGGGCCCTCACAGATACGCAGTATTTT. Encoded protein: CASSPRGERALTDTQYF.

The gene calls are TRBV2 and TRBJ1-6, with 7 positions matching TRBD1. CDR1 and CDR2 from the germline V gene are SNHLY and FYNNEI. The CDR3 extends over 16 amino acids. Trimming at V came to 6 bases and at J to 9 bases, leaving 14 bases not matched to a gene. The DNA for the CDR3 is TGTGCCAGCAGCACACACAGAGACAGGGTGGGTTCACCCCTCCACTTT. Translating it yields CASSTHRDRVGSPLHF.

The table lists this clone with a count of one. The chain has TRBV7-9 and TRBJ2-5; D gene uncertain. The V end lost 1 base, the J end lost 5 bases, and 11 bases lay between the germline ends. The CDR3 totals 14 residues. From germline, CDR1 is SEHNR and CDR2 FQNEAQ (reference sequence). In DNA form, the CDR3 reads TGTGCCAGCAGCTTAGGAGGATTTCGGGAGACCCAGTACTTC. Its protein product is CASSLGGFRETQYF.

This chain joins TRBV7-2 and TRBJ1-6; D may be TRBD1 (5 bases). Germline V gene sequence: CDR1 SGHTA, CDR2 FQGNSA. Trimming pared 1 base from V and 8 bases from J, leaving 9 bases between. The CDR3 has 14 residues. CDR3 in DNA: TGTGCCAGCAGCTTAGTGGACAACGATTCACCCCTCCACTTT. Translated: CASSLVDNDSPLHF. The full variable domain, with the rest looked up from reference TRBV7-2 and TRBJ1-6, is GAGVSQSPSNKVTEKGKDVELRCDPISGHTALYWYRQSLGQGLEFLIYFQGNSAPDKSGLPSDRFSAERTGGSVSTLTIQRTQQEDSAVYLCASSLVDNDSPLHFGNGTRLTVT.

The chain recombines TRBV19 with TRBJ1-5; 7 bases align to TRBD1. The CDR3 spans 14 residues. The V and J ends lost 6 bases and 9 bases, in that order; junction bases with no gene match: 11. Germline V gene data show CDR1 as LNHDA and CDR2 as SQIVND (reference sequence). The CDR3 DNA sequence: TGTGCCAGTAGCCCCCCGAGGGACAGATCGCCCCAGCATTTT. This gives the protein CASSPPRDRSPQHF.

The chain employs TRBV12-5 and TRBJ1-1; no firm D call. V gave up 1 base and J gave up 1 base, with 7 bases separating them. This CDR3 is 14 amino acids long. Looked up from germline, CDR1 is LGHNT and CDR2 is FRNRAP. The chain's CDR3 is CASGLGRKNTEAFF. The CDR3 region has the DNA TGTGCTAGTGGTTTGGGCAGGAAGAACACTGAAGCTTTCTTT.

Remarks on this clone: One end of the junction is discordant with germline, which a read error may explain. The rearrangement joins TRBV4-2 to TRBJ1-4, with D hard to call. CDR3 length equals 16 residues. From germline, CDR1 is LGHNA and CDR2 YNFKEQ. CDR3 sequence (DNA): TGTACCAGCAGCCTGTTCCGAGGAGGTTCTAATGAAAAACTGTTTTTT. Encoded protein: CTSSLFRGGSNEKLFF.

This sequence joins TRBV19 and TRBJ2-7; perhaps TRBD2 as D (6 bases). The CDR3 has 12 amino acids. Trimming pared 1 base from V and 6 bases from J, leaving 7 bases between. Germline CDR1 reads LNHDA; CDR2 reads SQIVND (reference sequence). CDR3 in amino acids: CASSIGGGEQYF. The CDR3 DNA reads TGTGCCAGTAGTATAGGGGGAGGCGAGCAGTACTTC.

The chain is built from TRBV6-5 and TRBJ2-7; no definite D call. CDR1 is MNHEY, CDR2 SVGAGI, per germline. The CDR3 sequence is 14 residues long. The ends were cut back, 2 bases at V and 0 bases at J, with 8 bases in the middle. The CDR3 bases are TGTGCCAGCAGTTACGCGGAAGGCTCCTACGAGCAGTACTTC. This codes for CASSYAEGSYEQYF.

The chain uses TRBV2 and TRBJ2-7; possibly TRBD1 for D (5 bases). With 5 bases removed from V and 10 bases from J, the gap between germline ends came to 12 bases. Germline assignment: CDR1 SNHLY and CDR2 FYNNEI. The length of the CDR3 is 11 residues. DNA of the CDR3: TGTGCCAGCAGTTTCCAGGGAAATCAGTACTTC. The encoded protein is CASSFQGNQYF.

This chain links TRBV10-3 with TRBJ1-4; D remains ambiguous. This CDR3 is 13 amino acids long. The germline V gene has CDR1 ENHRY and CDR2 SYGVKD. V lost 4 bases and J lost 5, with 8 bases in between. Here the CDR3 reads CAISVSENEKLFF. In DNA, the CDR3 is TGTGCCATCAGTGTCAGCGAAAATGAAAAACTGTTTTTT.

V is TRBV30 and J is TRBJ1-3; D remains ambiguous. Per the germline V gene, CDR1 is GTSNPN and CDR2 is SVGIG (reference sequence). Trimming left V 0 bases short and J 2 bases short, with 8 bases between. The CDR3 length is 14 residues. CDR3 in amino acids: CAWSVGQPGNTIYF. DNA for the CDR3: TGTGCCTGGAGTGTTGGGCAGCCTGGAAACACCATATATTTT.